These 7 T cell receptor beta chains originate from one sample sequenced in a study of T-cell memory formation after mild COVID-19. One entry per CDR3 protein, called by TCRdb with MiXCR from the 5' RACE reads. This table has roughly 100,000 distinct CDR3 sequences, about 13% appearing once. Sequences were obtained from PBMCs or a T cell subset sorted from them (not recorded which). These receptors were taken from an adult woman who had mild COVID-19 (a few samples of this study predate the infection). Cell type and time point are not known.

The chain is built from TRBV10-3 and TRBJ2-7; 10 bases agree with TRBD1. With 5 bases clipped from V and 1 base from J, the junction kept 2 bases outside the gene matches. CDR1 is ENHRY and CDR2 is SYGVKD in the germline V gene. The CDR3 is 14 amino acids. CDR3 nucleotides: TGTGCCATCAGTCCGGGACAGGGGTCCTACGAGCAGTACTTC. Its protein is CAISPGQGSYEQYF.

This chain connects TRBV12-3 or TRBV12-4 to TRBJ1-1; possibly TRBD1 for D (5 bases). The V and J ends lost 6 bases and 3 bases respectively, with 23 bases between them. This CDR3 has 17 amino acids. The CDR3 DNA is TGTGCCAGCAGGATTTCAGGGCAGCCCCGGGGGGACACTGAAGCTTTCTTT. Amino acids: CASRISGQPRGDTEAFF.

The chain employs TRBV3-1 and TRBJ2-7; no firm D call. This CDR3 has 16 amino acids. The V and J ends lost 3 bases and 5 bases respectively, with 20 bases between them. The germline CDR1 and CDR2 sequences are LGHDT and YNNKEL (reference sequence). CDR3 loop: CASSHQDPVLRDEQYF. The CDR3 bases are TGTGCCAGCAGCCACCAAGACCCTGTTCTAAGAGACGAGCAGTACTTC.

The V call is TRBV12-3 or TRBV12-4, the J call TRBJ1-1, with D perhaps matching TRBD1 (5 bases). There are 11 residues in the CDR3. V lost 5 bases to trimming and J lost 8 bases, with 9 bases between them. The CDR3 here is CASSPGLEAFF. In nucleotides, the CDR3 is TGTGCCAGCAGTCCGGGGCTCGAAGCTTTCTTT.

V usage is TRBV10-3 and J usage is TRBJ2-7; D call uncertain. The CDR3 is made up of 12 amino acids. Germline V lookup: CDR1 ENHRY, CDR2 SYGVKD. Trimming took off 7 bases at V and 5 bases at J, with 12 bases between the two ends. The CDR3 sequence: CAINVNGNEQYF. The CDR3 nucleotides are TGTGCCATCAACGTCAACGGCAACGAGCAGTACTTC.

The rearrangement joins TRBV5-6 to TRBJ2-1, with D possibly called TRBD1 or TRBD2 (6 bases each). V lost 4 bases and J 0 bases, leaving 17 bases between the germline ends. Germline-derived CDR1 and CDR2 are SGHDT and YYEEEE. The CDR3 is made up of 17 amino acids. CDR3: CASSLPRGEASYNEQFF. In DNA, the CDR3 is TGTGCCAGCAGCCTGCCTAGGGGGGAGGCCTCCTACAATGAGCAGTTCTTC.

The rearrangement links TRBV24-1 to TRBJ2-2; 8 nucleotides align to TRBD1. The CDR3 spans 14 residues. Per the germline V gene, CDR1 is KGHDR and CDR2 is SFDVKD. J was trimmed by 1 base and V by 7 bases; bases with no gene match: 1. The CDR3 sequence is CATRDRVNTGELFF. Written as DNA, the CDR3 is TGTGCCACCAGGGACAGGGTGAACACCGGGGAGCTGTTTTTT.